This T cell receptor (beta chain) was captured in a study of early T cells in non-severe SARS-CoV-2 infection. This clonotype was recorded a few times. The CDR3 consists of 13 residues. V dropped 3 bases and J dropped 8 bases, with 11 bases sitting between them. TCRdb reanalysed the 5' RACE reads using MiXCR and keeps one entry per CDR3 protein. Counted here are around 44,000 distinct CDR3 sequences, about 7.8% occurring once; the ten biggest clones make up 5.8%. The V gene is TRBV12-3 or TRBV12-4, the J gene TRBJ2-1; a weak D match, TRBD2 (5 bases). The receptor's source is an adult who was a healthcare worker with PCR-confirmed SARS-CoV-2 infection or an uninfected control (not recorded which). The sequenced sample consisted of whole blood. The DNA of the CDR3 is TGTGCCAGCAGTTTTCGAGGGTTTTATGAGCAGTTCTTC. Protein product: CASSFRGFYEQFF.